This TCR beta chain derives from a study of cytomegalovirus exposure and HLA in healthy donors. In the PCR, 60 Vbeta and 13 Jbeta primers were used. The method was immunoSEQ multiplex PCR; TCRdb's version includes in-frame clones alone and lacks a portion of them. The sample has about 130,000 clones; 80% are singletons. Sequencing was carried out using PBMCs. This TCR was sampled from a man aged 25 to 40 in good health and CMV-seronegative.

The CDR3 spells CASSFPLAGVATFDEQFF. The CDR3 DNA follows: TGTGCCAGCAGCTTCCCACTAGCGGGAGTTGCTACGTTCGATGAGCAGTTCTTC. J is TRBJ2-1 and V is TRBV7-9; 11 bases line up with TRBD2. Germline CDR1 and CDR2: SEHNR and FQNEAQ (reference sequence). This CDR3 has 18 amino acids. V lost 3 bases and J lost 8; bases outside the gene matches: 15.